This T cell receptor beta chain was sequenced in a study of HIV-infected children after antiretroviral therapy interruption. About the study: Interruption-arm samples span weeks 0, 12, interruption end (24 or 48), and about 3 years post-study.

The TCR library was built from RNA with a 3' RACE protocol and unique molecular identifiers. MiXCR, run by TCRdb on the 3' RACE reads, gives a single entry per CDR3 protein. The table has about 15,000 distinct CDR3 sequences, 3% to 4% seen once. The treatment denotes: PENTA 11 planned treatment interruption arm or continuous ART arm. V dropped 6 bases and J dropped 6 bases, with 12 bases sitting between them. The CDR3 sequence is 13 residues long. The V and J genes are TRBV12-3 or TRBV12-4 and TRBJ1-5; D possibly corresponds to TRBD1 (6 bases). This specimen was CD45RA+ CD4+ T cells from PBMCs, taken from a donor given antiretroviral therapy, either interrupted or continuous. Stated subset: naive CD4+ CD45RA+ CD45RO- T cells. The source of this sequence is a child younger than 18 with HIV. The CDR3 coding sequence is TGTGCCAGCAGCCCACAGGGCAGTCAGCCCCAGCATTTT. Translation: CASSPQGSQPQHF.